This T cell receptor (beta chain) was recorded in a study of shared clonotypes between healthy human individuals. Regarding the study as a whole: The naive CD4 repertoires of several donors were compared, and 5% to 6.5% of clonotypes were shared. It was the non-shared clonotypes that had lower generation probabilities than clonotypes shared by all four donors.

An approximately 200 ng quantity of DNA, roughly 29,000 T cell genomes, went into the sorted-subset replicate PCRs. Sequencing used immunoSEQ multiplex PCR; TCRdb keeps in-frame clones, though not all of them. The sample shows around 2,100,000 clones, approximately 94% of them seen only once. The CDR3 totals 14 residues. It was CD45RO-negative cells, positively selected for CCR7, that made up naive CD8 cells, with terminally differentiated effector memory CD45RA+ cells excluded. Worth noting for this clone: Its specificity is not known.

The rearrangement uses TRBV21-1 and TRBJ2-7. TRBV21-1 is a pseudogene segment. Sequencing was performed on naive CD8+ T cells sorted from blood. The sequence was collected from a young man in good health. The CDR3 sequence is CASSKVWGNCEQYF. The DNA for the CDR3 is TGTGCCAGCAGCAAAGTATGGGGAAACTGCGAGCAGTACTTC.